The entry that follows covers one T cell receptor (beta chain) sequence. The repertoire was sequenced with immunoSEQ multiplex PCR; TCRdb's copy has only in-frame clones and lacks some. The data hold about 340,000 clones, with about 92% observed a single time. Germline lookup yields CDR1 GTSNPN and CDR2 SVGIG (reference sequence). V was trimmed by 5 bases and J by 0 bases, leaving 13 bases between them. The CDR3 spans 14 residues. This record belongs to a study of blood T cell repertoires in COVID-19. Overall study context: Sample material is recorded as cDNA or gDNA derived from T cells, B-cell-depleted T cells, or PBMCs.

Assignments of participants to cohorts depended upon their own reported clinical history. This TCR was recovered from a woman aged 25 to 45 who had recovered from COVID-19. Sequenced: PBMCs or T cells enriched from blood (not recorded which). This chain links TRBV30 with TRBJ2-5; possibly TRBD1 or TRBD2 for D (6 bases each). The DNA for the CDR3 is TGTGCCTGGGGAGGAGGGGGTTACCAAGAGACCCAGTACTTC. Translating gives CAWGGGGYQETQYF. Filled out from reference TRBV30 and TRBJ2-5, the complete variable domain reads SQTIHQWPATLVQPVGSPLSLECTVEGTSNPNLYWYRQAAGRGLQLLFYSVGIGQISSEVPQNLSASRPQDRQFILSSKKLLLSDSGFYLCAWGGGGYQETQYFGPGTRLLVL.